The 29 T cell receptor beta chains below come from one sample, sequenced in a study of blood T cell repertoires in COVID-19. Repertoires were generated with immunoSEQ multiplex PCR, while TCRdb's copy carries only in-frame clones and drops some. The table lists under 200,000 clones, more than 75% of them singletons, with 10% in the top ten. The specimen sequenced was peripheral blood. These receptors came from a woman in her seventies with COVID-19, enrolled during active disease.

CDR3 nucleotides: TGTGCCAGCAGTGACCCCGGCAGGGATACGCCCCAGCATTTT. Protein: CASSDPGRDTPQHF. The chain combines TRBV6-1 with TRBJ1-5; tentative D call: TRBD1 (5 bases). Germline V gene sequence: CDR1 MNHNS, CDR2 SASEGT. The CDR3 is 14 residues long. The V end lost 3 bases, the J end lost 9 bases, and 15 bases lay between the germline ends.

The V and J genes are TRBV30 and TRBJ1-3; D ambiguous. There are 14 residues in the CDR3. The V and J ends lost 7 bases and 2 bases respectively, with 15 bases between them. CDR1 is GTSNPN and CDR2 is SVGIG in the germline V gene (reference sequence). The CDR3: CAFSLGEPGNTIYF. DNA for the CDR3: TGTGCCTTTAGTCTCGGGGAGCCTGGAAACACCATATATTTT.

The chain couples TRBV2 to TRBJ2-3, with TRBD2 matching over 8 bases. V shed 7 bases and J 2 bases; nucleotides not matched to a gene: 11. The CDR3 consists of 16 residues. CDR1 and CDR2 (germline): SNHLY, FYNNEI. The CDR3 protein is CASNGPSGSVTDTQYF. Written as DNA, the CDR3 is TGTGCCAGCAATGGGCCTAGCGGGTCCGTCACAGATACGCAGTATTTT.

The CDR3 bases are TGTGCCAGCAGCTCACCGGGGGGCCGGATGACTAGCAATCAGCCCCAGCATTTT. Its translation is CASSSPGGRMTSNQPQHF. The chain uses TRBV7-9 and TRBJ1-5, with D possibly TRBD1 on 6 matching bases. Germline values: CDR1 SEHNR, CDR2 FQNEAQ (reference sequence). V lost 4 bases to trimming and J lost 0 bases, with 19 bases between them. The CDR3 runs 18 residues.

This clone was recorded once. This sequence joins TRBV19 and TRBJ1-1; 10 nucleotides agree with TRBD1. The CDR3 consists of 16 residues. Germline V lookup: CDR1 LNHDA, CDR2 SQIVND (reference sequence). J was trimmed by 4 bases and V by 4 bases; bases with no gene match: 9. CDR3 protein: CASSTHRDRGGTEAFF. The CDR3 DNA sequence: TGTGCCAGTAGTACTCACCGGGACAGGGGAGGCACTGAAGCTTTCTTT. Full variable domain (outside the CDR3, taken from reference TRBV19 and TRBJ1-1): DGGITQSPKYLFRKEGQNVTLSCEQNLNHDAMYWYRQDPGQGLRLIYYSQIVNDFQKGDIAEGYSVSREKKESFPLTVTSAQKNPTAFYLCASSTHRDRGGTEAFFGQGTRLTVV.

This clone was recorded only once. The chain employs TRBV7-9 and TRBJ2-1; no firm D call. Germline CDR1 and CDR2: SEHNR and FQNEAQ (reference sequence). With 2 bases removed from V and 5 bases from J, the gap between germline ends came to 4 bases. The CDR3 has 12 amino acids. The CDR3 reads CASSLLDNEQFF. The CDR3 bases are TGTGCCAGCAGCTTACTTGACAATGAGCAGTTCTTC. Full variable domain (outside the CDR3, taken from reference TRBV7-9 and TRBJ2-1): DTGVSQNPRHKITKRGQNVTFRCDPISEHNRLYWYRQTLGQGPEFLTYFQNEAQLEKSRLLSDRFSAERPKGSFSTLEIQRTEQGDSAMYLCASSLLDNEQFFGPGTRLTVL.

The rearrangement uses TRBV20-1 and TRBJ2-1, with D uncertain. CDR1 is DFQATT, CDR2 SNEGSKA, per germline (reference sequence). This CDR3 is 11 amino acids long. Trimming removed 3 bases from V and 3 bases from J, with 3 bases in between. This CDR3 is CSASYYNEQFF. For the CDR3, the DNA is TGCAGTGCTAGTTACTACAATGAGCAGTTCTTC.

This clone was counted only a few times. V usage is TRBV18 and J usage is TRBJ1-5; D is ambiguous. This CDR3 comprises 14 residues. Germline CDR1 reads KGHSH; CDR2 reads LQKENI. Trimming removed 1 base at V and 5 bases at J, with 9 bases between. CDR3 DNA: TGTGCCAGCTCACCACGACATGGCGATCAGCCCCAGCATTTT. Residues: CASSPRHGDQPQHF.

V usage is TRBV18 and J usage is TRBJ1-1, with TRBD1 identical over 8 bases. Germline trimming cut 3 bases from V and 4 bases from J; bases unmatched to any gene: 16. Germline CDR1 is KGHSH and CDR2 is LQKENI. This CDR3 has 18 amino acids. In DNA form, the CDR3 reads TGTGCCAGCTCACCTAGACAGGGGAGGACCCTACCCCCCACTGAAGCTTTCTTT. It codes for CASSPRQGRTLPPTEAFF.

The rearrangement links TRBV3-1 (or the pseudogene TRBV3-2) to TRBJ2-5; TRBD1 aligns across 7 bases. The junction had 5 bases not matched to a gene; V was cut back by 5 bases and J by 2 bases. The germline V gene encodes CDR1 LGHDT and CDR2 YNNKEL (reference sequence). The CDR3 covers 14 residues. CDR3 sequence: CASSKQGQQETQYF. The CDR3 DNA is TGTGCCAGCAGCAAACAGGGACAGCAAGAGACCCAGTACTTC.

The chain employs TRBV13 and TRBJ2-3; no clear D gene. V was clipped by 0 bases and J by 2 bases, with 6 bases between them. Germline V gene sequence: CDR1 PRHDT, CDR2 FYEKMQ (reference sequence). The CDR3 totals 14 residues. The CDR3 nucleotides are TGTGCCAGCAGCTTAGGCCCCTCCACAGATACGCAGTATTTT. This codes for CASSLGPSTDTQYF. Combining the CDR3 with reference TRBV13 and TRBJ2-3 gives the whole variable domain AAGVIQSPRHLIKEKRETATLKCYPIPRHDTVYWYQQGPGQDPQFLISFYEKMQSDKGSIPDRFSAQQFSDYHSELNMSSLELGDSALYFCASSLGPSTDTQYFGPGTRLTVL.

The CDR3 here is CASSARDRGKRETQYF. For the CDR3, the DNA is TGTGCCAGCAGCGCCCGGGACAGGGGGAAACGGGAGACCCAGTACTTC. The V call is TRBV9, the J call TRBJ2-5, with 11 bases fitting TRBD1. The CDR3 runs 16 residues. The V gene's germline CDR1 is SGDLS and CDR2 YYNGEE. V was pared by 3 bases and J by 5 bases, with 9 bases of the junction left unmatched.

V gene TRBV7-6 combines with J gene TRBJ2-5; 8 nucleotides line up with TRBD2. Per the germline V gene, CDR1 is SGHVS and CDR2 is FNYEAQ. The CDR3 is 16 amino acids. Trimming took 4 bases from V and 2 from J; bases not matched to a gene: 9. CDR3 DNA sequence: TGTGCCAGCAGCTCCCCGGGACTAGGTATTCAAGAGACCCAGTACTTC. Its protein product is CASSSPGLGIQETQYF. The whole variable domain, filled in from reference TRBV7-6 and TRBJ2-5, reads GAGVSQSPRYKVTKRGQDVALRCDPISGHVSLYWYRQALGQGPEFLTYFNYEAQQDKSGLPNDRFSAERPEGSISTLTIQRTEQRDSAMYRCASSSPGLGIQETQYFGPGTRLLVL.

The chain uses TRBV27 and TRBJ2-3, with D perhaps matching TRBD2 (6 bases). The CDR3 runs 15 residues. Germline loops: CDR1 MNHEY, CDR2 SMNVEV (reference sequence). The V gene lost 6 bases and the J gene lost 0 bases, with 13 bases spanning the gap. In DNA form, the CDR3 reads TGTGCCAGCAGGAATCGGGACTCTAGCACAGATACGCAGTATTTT. Translating it yields CASRNRDSSTDTQYF.

This rearrangement joins TRBV6-2 or TRBV6-3 to TRBJ2-7; 14 positions match TRBD2. Germline CDR1 MNHEY, CDR2 SVGEGT. This CDR3 is 17 amino acids long. Trimming removed 0 bases from V and 6 bases from J; junction bases left unmatched: 7. CDR3 nucleotide sequence: TGTGCCAGCAGTTACTCGTTGACTAGCGGGAGGGCCGCCGAGCAGTACTTC. Amino acid sequence: CASSYSLTSGRAAEQYF.

In this sample, this clone turned up once. The genes are TRBV20-1 and TRBJ1-5; D is undetermined. The germline V gene encodes CDR1 DFQATT and CDR2 SNEGSKA (reference sequence). The germline V and J ends were trimmed by 3 bases and 5 bases, with 11 bases remaining between them. The CDR3 is 13 residues long. CDR3 protein: CSASIRSDQPQHF. In nucleotides, the CDR3 is TGCAGTGCTAGTATCAGGTCCGATCAGCCCCAGCATTTT.

V gene TRBV19 combines with J gene TRBJ1-2; the D gene is possibly TRBD1 (6 bases). Germline V gives CDR1 LNHDA, CDR2 SQIVND (reference sequence). The CDR3 extends over 17 amino acids. The ends were cut back, 4 bases at V and 3 bases at J, with 21 bases in the middle. The CDR3 DNA is TGTGCCAGTAGTAGTACCATCGATCAGGGGCGTCACTATGGCTACACCTTC. Translating it yields CASSSTIDQGRHYGYTF.

This chain joins TRBV18 and TRBJ2-1; TRBD1 matches 9 bases. The CDR3 covers 15 residues. The germline CDR1 and CDR2 sequences are KGHSH and LQKENI. Germline trimming cut 6 bases from V and 5 bases from J; bases unmatched to any gene: 8. CDR3 in amino acids: CASSPTGGFDNEQFF. CDR3 DNA sequence: TGTGCCAGCTCCCCCACAGGGGGCTTCGACAATGAGCAGTTCTTC.

The V call is TRBV24-1, the J call TRBJ1-1; tentative D call: TRBD1 (5 bases). V shed 4 bases and J shed 9 bases, with 14 bases lying between them. Germline V CDR1 and CDR2: KGHDR, SFDVKD. The length of the CDR3 is 13 residues. The chain's CDR3 is CATSEAQGLKAFF. The CDR3 bases are TGTGCCACCAGTGAGGCCCAGGGTTTGAAAGCTTTCTTT.

This chain connects TRBV5-1 to TRBJ2-5, with a possible D match to TRBD1 (5 bases). The CDR3 has 16 amino acids. V lost 0 bases, J lost 2 bases, and 14 bases lay in between. Germline CDR1 is SGHRS and CDR2 is YFSETQ. The CDR3 DNA is TGCGCCAGCAGCTTGGGAGCCCGACAGTATCAAGAGACCCAGTACTTC. Amino acid sequence: CASSLGARQYQETQYF.

This clone was detected only a few times. The chain combines TRBV24-1 with TRBJ1-1; weak D call: TRBD1 (5 bases). V was shortened by 7 bases and J by 4 bases, with 15 bases between the two germline ends. Per germline, CDR1 KGHDR and CDR2 SFDVKD. The CDR3 is 14 amino acids. CDR3 nucleotide sequence: TGTGCCACCAGAGCCGGGGGGTCGGGCACTGAAGCTTTCTTT. This codes for CATRAGGSGTEAFF.

CDR3 loop: CASSSPGTEAFF. The CDR3 DNA reads TGTGCCAGCAGCTCCCCCGGCACTGAAGCTTTCTTT. The V gene is TRBV5-6, the J gene TRBJ1-1; D is unclear. The CDR3 is 12 residues long. The ends were cut back, 3 bases at V and 4 bases at J, with 7 bases in the middle. Germline loops: CDR1 SGHDT, CDR2 YYEEEE.

This clone has a single count. This chain links TRBV11-2 with TRBJ2-5; a possible D gene is TRBD1 (6 bases). The V gene's germline CDR1 is SGHAT and CDR2 FQNNGV. This CDR3 is built from 15 residues. With 0 bases removed from V and 9 bases from J, the gap between germline ends came to 17 bases. CDR3 nucleotide sequence: TGTGCCAGCAGCTTAGAGGGTCAGGGGTTTGAGGCCCAGTACTTC. As protein: CASSLEGQGFEAQYF.

This chain links TRBV9 with TRBJ1-6; 11 nucleotides agree with TRBD1. J was trimmed by 0 bases and V by 4 bases; bases with no gene match: 9. This CDR3 has 19 amino acids. Looked up from germline, CDR1 is SGDLS and CDR2 is YYNGEE. CDR3 bases: TGTGCCAGCAGCCCTACCGGGACAGGGGGAGGCTCCTATAATTCACCCCTCCACTTT. Translated, it gives CASSPTGTGGGSYNSPLHF.

The CDR3 reads CAWSVSHNQPQHF. For the CDR3, the DNA is TGTGCCTGGAGTGTGTCACACAATCAGCCCCAGCATTTT. The chain combines TRBV30 with TRBJ1-5; no clear D. Germline values: CDR1 GTSNPN, CDR2 SVGIG (reference sequence). The CDR3 totals 13 residues. Between the trimmed V and J ends, which lost 0 bases and 3 bases, there was a span of 6 bases.

The CDR3 here is CASTLRAGTVSSGANVLTF. The CDR3 DNA is TGTGCCAGCACCCTAAGGGCGGGGACAGTCTCTTCTGGGGCCAACGTCCTGACTTTC. The chain links TRBV2 to TRBJ2-6; the D gene is possibly TRBD1 (7 bases). Trimming stripped 7 bases from V and 1 base from J, with 23 bases between. CDR3 length equals 19 residues. In germline, CDR1 is SNHLY, CDR2 FYNNEI. Using reference TRBV2 and TRBJ2-6 for the parts outside the CDR3, the full variable domain is EPEVTQTPSHQVTQMGQEVILRCVPISNHLYFYWYRQILGQKVEFLVSFYNNEISEKSEIFDDQFSVERPDGSNFTLKIRSTKLEDSAMYFCASTLRAGTVSSGANVLTFGAGSRLTVL.

The chain combines TRBV18 with TRBJ1-2; TRBD1 matches 12 bases. There are 17 residues in the CDR3. The J segment lost 7 bases and the V segment lost 2 bases, leaving 11 bases of the junction unmatched. From germline, CDR1 is KGHSH and CDR2 LQKENI. CDR3 coding DNA: TGTGCCAGCTCACCAGATCCCGGGACAGGGGGCGAAGGTGGCTACACCTTC. Protein product: CASSPDPGTGGEGGYTF.

The chain couples TRBV19 to TRBJ1-5; 7 bases agree with TRBD1. V dropped 5 bases and J dropped 5; count of bases not matched to a gene: 9. The CDR3 totals 15 residues. Germline V lookup: CDR1 LNHDA, CDR2 SQIVND (reference sequence). CDR3 in amino acids: CASSGTALHHQPQHF. DNA for the CDR3: TGTGCCAGTAGTGGGACAGCTCTACATCATCAGCCCCAGCATTTT.

The chain couples TRBV2 to TRBJ2-5, with 10 bases lining up with TRBD2. J was trimmed by 0 bases and V by 4 bases; bases with no gene match: 2. The CDR3 runs to 15 residues. From germline, CDR1 is SNHLY and CDR2 FYNNEI. In nucleotides, the CDR3 is TGTGCCAGCAGTGGTAGCGGGGGGTACCAAGAGACCCAGTACTTC. Translated, it gives CASSGSGGYQETQYF.